This T cell receptor beta chain was recovered during a study of cytotoxic CD8 clonotypes in ibrutinib-treated CLL. There are 16 residues in the CDR3. The V gene's germline CDR1 is WSHSY and CDR2 SAAADI. Trimming took 7 bases from V and 3 from J; bases not matched to a gene: 6. Assay used: immunoSEQ multiplex PCR; TCRdb lists only in-frame clones, some missing. The data contain some 290,000 clones, about 80% of them singletons. The clonotype was recovered from a human donor with chronic lymphocytic leukemia. This specimen consisted of PBMCs, obtained before ibrutinib treatment. The V and J genes are TRBV10-2 and TRBJ2-1; TRBD2 agrees at 13 bases. CDR3 amino acids: CASKGLAGLYYNEQFF. Written as DNA, the CDR3 is TGCGCCAGCAAGGGACTAGCGGGACTATACTACAATGAGCAGTTCTTC.